This TCR beta chain was captured in a study of blood T cell repertoires in COVID-19. As for the study in general: Samples of COVID-19 (acute and convalescent) were obtained from the United States, Italy and Spain. PBMCs, B-cell-depleted T cells, or T cells were the source of the cDNA or gDNA that made up the material.

Original data processing: Reference gene primer amplification in the assay estimated nucleated cell counts. Clones were sequenced by immunoSEQ multiplex PCR, and TCRdb holds only the in-frame ones, with some missing. V, J and clone size were drawn from that table, and D and trimming were deduced from the DNA. This sample has 150,000 or so clones, with roughly 90% found just once. Looked up from germline, CDR1 is SGHKS and CDR2 is YYEKEE (reference sequence). V trimming: 4 bases; J trimming: 2 bases; junction bases outside the gene matches: 20. This CDR3 region has 20 residues. The chain couples TRBV5-5 to TRBJ2-3, with 9 bases matching TRBD2. The sequenced sample consisted of peripheral blood. The receptor was derived from a man aged 45-65 years with acute or convalescent COVID-19. The CDR3: CASSERIGGGVLISTDTQYF. The CDR3 region has the DNA TGTGCCAGCAGCGAGAGAATTGGCGGGGGGGTCCTTATCTCCACAGATACGCAGTATTTT.